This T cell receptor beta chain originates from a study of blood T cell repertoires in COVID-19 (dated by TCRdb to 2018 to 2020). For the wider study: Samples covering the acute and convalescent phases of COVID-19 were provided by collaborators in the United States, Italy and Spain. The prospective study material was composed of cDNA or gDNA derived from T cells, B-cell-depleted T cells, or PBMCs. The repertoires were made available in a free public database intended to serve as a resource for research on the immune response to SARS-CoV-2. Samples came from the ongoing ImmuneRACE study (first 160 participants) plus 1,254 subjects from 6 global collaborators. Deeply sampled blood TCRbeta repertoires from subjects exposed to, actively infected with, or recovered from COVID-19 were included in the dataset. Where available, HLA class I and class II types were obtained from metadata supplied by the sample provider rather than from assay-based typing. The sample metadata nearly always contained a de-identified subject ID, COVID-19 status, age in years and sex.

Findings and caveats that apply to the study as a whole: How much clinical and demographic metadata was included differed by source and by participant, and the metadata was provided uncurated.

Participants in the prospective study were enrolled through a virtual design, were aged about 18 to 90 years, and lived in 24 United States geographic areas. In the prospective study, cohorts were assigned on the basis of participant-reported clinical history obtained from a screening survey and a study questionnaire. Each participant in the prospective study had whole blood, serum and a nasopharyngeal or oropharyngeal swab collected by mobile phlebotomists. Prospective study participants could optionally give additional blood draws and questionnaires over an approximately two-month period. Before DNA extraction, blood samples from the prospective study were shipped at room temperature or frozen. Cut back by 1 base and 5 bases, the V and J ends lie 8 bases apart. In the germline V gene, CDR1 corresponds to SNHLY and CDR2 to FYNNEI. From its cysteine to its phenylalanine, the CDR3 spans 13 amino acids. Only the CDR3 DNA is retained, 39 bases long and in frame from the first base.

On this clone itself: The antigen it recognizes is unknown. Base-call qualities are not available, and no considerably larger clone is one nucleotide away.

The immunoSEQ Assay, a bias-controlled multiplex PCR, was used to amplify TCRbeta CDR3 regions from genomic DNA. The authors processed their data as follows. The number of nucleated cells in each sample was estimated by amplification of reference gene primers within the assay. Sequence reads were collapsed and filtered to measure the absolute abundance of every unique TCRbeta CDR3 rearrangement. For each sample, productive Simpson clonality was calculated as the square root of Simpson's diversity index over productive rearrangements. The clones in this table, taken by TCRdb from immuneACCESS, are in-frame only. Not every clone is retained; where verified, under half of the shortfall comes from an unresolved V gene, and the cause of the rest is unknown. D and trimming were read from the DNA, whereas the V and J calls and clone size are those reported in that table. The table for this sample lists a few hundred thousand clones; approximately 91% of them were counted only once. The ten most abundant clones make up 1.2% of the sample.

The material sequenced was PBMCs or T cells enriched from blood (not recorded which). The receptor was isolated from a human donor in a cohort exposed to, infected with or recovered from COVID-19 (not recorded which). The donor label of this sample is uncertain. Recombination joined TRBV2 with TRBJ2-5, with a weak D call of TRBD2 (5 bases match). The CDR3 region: CASSEVWEETQYF. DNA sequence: TGTGCCAGCAGTGAAGTGTGGGAGGAGACCCAGTACTTC.